This is a list of T cell receptor beta chains from one sample in a study of shared clonotypes between healthy human individuals. Only in-frame clones appear in the TCRdb table, and some are missing; sequencing was by immunoSEQ multiplex PCR. This table holds 850,000 to 1,200,000 clones, approximately 76% found once. The sample was memory CD4+ T cells sorted from blood. Receptors were obtained from a man between 18 and 29 years old in good health. The CDR3 runs from the conserved cysteine through the conserved F or W. The D gene is left open where the match is weak. The size field is filled for only some rows; it gives once, few, many or a size class.

V	J	D	size	DNA	CDR3
TRBV5-1	TRBJ2-7	TRBD1	-	TGCGCCAGCAGTACGGGACAGTCGTTCAACGAGCAGTACTTC	CASSTGQSFNEQYF
TRBV27	TRBJ1-1	TRBD1	-	TGTGCCAGCAGTTTCGGACAGGGAGGCACTGAAGCTTTCTTT	CASSFGQGGTEAFF
TRBV7-9	TRBJ2-7	TRBD1	once	TGTGCCAGCAGCTTAACAGGGGGCAGGAACGAGCAGTACTTC	CASSLTGGRNEQYF
TRBV14	TRBJ2-7	-	-	TGTGCCAGCAGCCAAGATCTCGGCGGCTACGAGCAGTACTTC	CASSQDLGGYEQYF
TRBV7-2	TRBJ2-6	-	-	TGTGCCAGCAGCCAGTGGGGGGCCAACGTCCTGACTTTC	CASSQWGANVLTF
TRBV13	TRBJ1-4	-	-	TGTGCCAGCAAGAAGGAGGGAACTAATGAAAAACTGTTTTTT	CASKKEGTNEKLFF
TRBV6-1	TRBJ2-2	TRBD1	-	TGTGCCAGCAGTGAGGACAGGTCAAGGACCGGGGAGCTGTTTTTT	CASSEDRSRTGELFF
TRBV5-6	TRBJ2-7	TRBD1	many	TGTGCCAGCAGCGGGGGACAGGGAAGGGAGCAGTACTTC	CASSGGQGREQYF
TRBV5-4	TRBJ2-7	-	few	TGTGCCAGCAGCTTACAAGGGGTCGAGCAGTACTTC	CASSLQGVEQYF
TRBV5-1	TRBJ1-2	-	-	TGCGCCAGCAGCTTGTACGGGAGCTATGGCTACACCTTC	CASSLYGSYGYTF
TRBV10-3	TRBJ2-3	-	-	TGTGCCATCAGTGAGTCGGGGACCATGGGGGTTACGCAGTATTTT	CAISESGTMGVTQYF
TRBV10-1	TRBJ2-1	TRBD2	-	TGCGCCAGCAGTGATGGGGGGGGAGGCTACTACAATGAGCAGTTCTTC	CASSDGGGGYYNEQFF
TRBV18	TRBJ1-1	-	few	TGTGCCAGCTCACCGCAGGGACCGAGCACTGAAGCTTTCTTT	CASSPQGPSTEAFF
TRBV29-1	TRBJ2-5	-	-	TGCAGCGTTGAGGGGGATGGGACCCAGTACTTC	CSVEGDGTQYF
TRBV6-1	TRBJ2-3	TRBD1	-	TGTGCCAGTTCTTACAGGGGGCGGTTGGATACGCAGTATTTT	CASSYRGRLDTQYF
TRBV5-4	TRBJ2-1	TRBD2	-	TGTGCCAGCAGGCGTGGGACTAGCGGGAGCTATGAGCAGTTCTTC	CASRRGTSGSYEQFF
TRBV6-5	TRBJ2-1	TRBD2	-	TGTGCCAGCAGGGGACTAGCGGGAGGTAATGAGCAGTTCTTC	CASRGLAGGNEQFF
TRBV9	TRBJ2-2	-	-	TGTGCCAGCAGCGTAAGTGGCCAAAACACCGGGGAGCTGTTTTTT	CASSVSGQNTGELFF
TRBV5-6	TRBJ1-3	-	-	TGTGCCAGCAGCCCATACTTCGGGTGGTCTGGAAACACCATATATTTT	CASSPYFGWSGNTIYF
TRBV5-8	TRBJ1-5	-	-	TGTGCCAGCTCCCCATGGGGATCCGAGCAGCCCCAGCATTTT	CASSPWGSEQPQHF
TRBV7-9	TRBJ2-5	-	-	TGTGCCAGCAGCTCCTGGACAAAGAGAGAGACCCAGTACTTC	CASSSWTKRETQYF
TRBV2	TRBJ1-4	-	-	TGTGCCAGCATGAGGGCTGCTAATGAAAAACTGTTTTTT	CASMRAANEKLFF
TRBV5-1	TRBJ1-1	-	few	TGCGCCAGCAGTAGTAATATGAACACTGAAGCTTTCTTT	CASSSNMNTEAFF
TRBV10-3	TRBJ2-5	TRBD2	-	TGTGCCATCAGTGCCGCGGGAGAAGAGACCCAGTACTTC	CAISAAGEETQYF
TRBV27	TRBJ1-2	TRBD1	many	TGTGCCAGCAGTCCCCGGGACAGTCCCGGCTACACCTTC	CASSPRDSPGYTF
TRBV5-1	TRBJ2-3	TRBD2	-	TGCGCCAGCAGCGCGGGACTAGCGGGAGGGCCGGGGACAGATACGCAGTATTTT	CASSAGLAGGPGTDTQYF
TRBV2	TRBJ2-3	-	-	TGTGCCAGCAGATTCCAGGGGCGGGTAGGCACAGATACGCAGTATTTT	CASRFQGRVGTDTQYF
TRBV2	TRBJ2-1	-	once	TGTGCCAGCAGTCTAGATCCGGGTCCCCAGCAGTTCTTC	CASSLDPGPQQFF
TRBV10-3	TRBJ2-1	-	-	TGTGCCATCAGTGACCCGGGGGCGGAGCAGTTCTTC	CAISDPGAEQFF
TRBV27	TRBJ1-4	-	-	TGTGCCAGCAGACCTAACGTCCGAGGGGAAAAACTGTTTTTT	CASRPNVRGEKLFF
TRBV5-1	TRBJ2-3	-	-	TGCGCCAGCAGCTTCAGTGGCGGGGTTTCAGATACGCAGTATTTT	CASSFSGGVSDTQYF
TRBV7-2	TRBJ2-7	TRBD2	-	TGTGCCAGCAGCCCTGCTAGCGGGAGGGCAGGAGAGCAGTACTTC	CASSPASGRAGEQYF
TRBV2	TRBJ2-1	TRBD2	-	TGTGCCAGCACCACAAGCGGGGTGTACAATGAGCAGTTCTTC	CASTTSGVYNEQFF
TRBV5-4	TRBJ2-7	-	-	TGTGCCAGCAGTGCGGACCGTCCCTATCCTGAGCAGTACTTC	CASSADRPYPEQYF
TRBV5-6	TRBJ1-2	-	-	TGTGCCAGCCGGACACGGACCGGGGGCTACACCTTC	CASRTRTGGYTF
TRBV5-5	TRBJ2-7	-	-	TGTGCCAGCAGCTTGGTGACATCTTCCTACGAGCAGTACTTC	CASSLVTSSYEQYF
TRBV25-1	TRBJ1-4	-	-	TGTGCCAGCAGTGAAGCTGGCCCTAAAGGTGAAAAACTGTTTTTT	CASSEAGPKGEKLFF
TRBV5-6	TRBJ2-1	-	-	TGTGCCAGCAGCAGACAAGGAGGGATTCACAATGAGCAGTTCTTC	CASSRQGGIHNEQFF
TRBV7-2	TRBJ1-1	-	-	TGTGCCAGCAGCCCAAGGCGGAACACTGAAGCTTTCTTT	CASSPRRNTEAFF
TRBV6-6	TRBJ2-7	-	-	TGTGCCAGCAGTTACATCGGGTCCCACGAGCAGTACTTC	CASSYIGSHEQYF
TRBV2	TRBJ2-3	-	-	TGTGCCAGCAGTCTAGGGGGGACAGATACGCAGTATTTT	CASSLGGTDTQYF
TRBV5-4	TRBJ2-3	-	-	TGTGCCAGCGGGGAAGAATGGGGCACAGATACGCAGTATTTT	CASGEEWGTDTQYF
TRBV30	TRBJ1-4	TRBD1	-	TGTGCCTGGAGTGCCAGGGGGGGACGTTCAACTAATGAAAAACTGTTTTTT	CAWSARGGRSTNEKLFF
TRBV28	TRBJ1-2	-	-	TGTGCCAGCAGTGCCCCCGTGGAGGGGAGAGGGGGCTACACCTTC	CASSAPVEGRGGYTF
TRBV7-9	TRBJ2-7	TRBD1	-	TGTGCCAGCAGTTCCGGACAGGGACCGCCCTACGAGCAGTACTTC	CASSSGQGPPYEQYF